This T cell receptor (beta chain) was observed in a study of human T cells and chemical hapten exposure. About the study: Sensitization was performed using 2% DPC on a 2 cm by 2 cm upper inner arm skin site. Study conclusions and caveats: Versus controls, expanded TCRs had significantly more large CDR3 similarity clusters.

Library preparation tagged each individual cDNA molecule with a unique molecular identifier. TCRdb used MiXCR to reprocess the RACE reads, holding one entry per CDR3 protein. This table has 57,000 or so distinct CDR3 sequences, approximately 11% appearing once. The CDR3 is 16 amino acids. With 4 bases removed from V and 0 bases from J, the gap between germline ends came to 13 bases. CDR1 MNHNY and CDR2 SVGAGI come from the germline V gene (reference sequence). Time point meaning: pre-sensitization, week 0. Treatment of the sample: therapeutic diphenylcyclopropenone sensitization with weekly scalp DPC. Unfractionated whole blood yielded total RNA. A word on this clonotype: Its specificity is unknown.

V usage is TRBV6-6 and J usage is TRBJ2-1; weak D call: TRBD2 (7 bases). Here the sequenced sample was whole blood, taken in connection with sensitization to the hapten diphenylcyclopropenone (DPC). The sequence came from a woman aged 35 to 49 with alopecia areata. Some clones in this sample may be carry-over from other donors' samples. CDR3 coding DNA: TGTGCCAGCAGTTTGGGAGGGGGGGGCTCCTACAATGAGCAGTTCTTC. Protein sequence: CASSLGGGGSYNEQFF.